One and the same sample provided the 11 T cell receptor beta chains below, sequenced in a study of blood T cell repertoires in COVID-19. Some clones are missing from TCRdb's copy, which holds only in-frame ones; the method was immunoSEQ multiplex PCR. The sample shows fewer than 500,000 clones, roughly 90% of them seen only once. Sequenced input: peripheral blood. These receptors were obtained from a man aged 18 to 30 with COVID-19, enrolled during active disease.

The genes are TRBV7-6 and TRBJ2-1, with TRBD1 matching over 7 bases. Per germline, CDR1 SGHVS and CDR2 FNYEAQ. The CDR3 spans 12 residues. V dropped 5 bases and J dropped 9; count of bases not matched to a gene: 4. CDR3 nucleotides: TGTGCCAGCAGCACCGACAGGGCTGAGCAGTTCTTC. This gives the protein CASSTDRAEQFF.

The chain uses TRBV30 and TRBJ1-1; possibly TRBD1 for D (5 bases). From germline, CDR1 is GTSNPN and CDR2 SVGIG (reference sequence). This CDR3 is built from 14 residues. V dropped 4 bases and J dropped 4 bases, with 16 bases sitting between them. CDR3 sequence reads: CAWNPLRQSTEAFF. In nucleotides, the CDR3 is TGTGCCTGGAACCCCCTCAGACAGAGCACTGAAGCTTTCTTT.

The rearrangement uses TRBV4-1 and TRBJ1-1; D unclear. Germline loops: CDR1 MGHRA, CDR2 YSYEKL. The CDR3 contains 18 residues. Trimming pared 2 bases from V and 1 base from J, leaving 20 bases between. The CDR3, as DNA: TGCGCCAGCAGCCAATCTCCTCAGTGGGTCACGGGGAACACTGAAGCTTTCTTT. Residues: CASSQSPQWVTGNTEAFF.

The CDR3 DNA reads TGTGCCAGCAGCCTATTACCTGGCAGGGGCTCCTACGAGCAGTACTTC. This gives the protein CASSLLPGRGSYEQYF. The genes are TRBV6-2 or TRBV6-3 and TRBJ2-7; tentatively, D is TRBD1 (6 bases). The germline gives CDR1 MNHEY, CDR2 SVGEGT. V was clipped by 6 bases and J by 0 bases, with 18 bases between them. The CDR3 is 16 residues long.

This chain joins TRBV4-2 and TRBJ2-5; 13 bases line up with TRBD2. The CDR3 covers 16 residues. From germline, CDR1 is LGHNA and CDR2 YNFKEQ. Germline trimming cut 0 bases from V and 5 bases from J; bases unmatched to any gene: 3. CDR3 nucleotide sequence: TGTGCCAGCAGCCAAGACGGGACTAGCGGGGATGAGACCCAGTACTTC. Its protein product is CASSQDGTSGDETQYF.

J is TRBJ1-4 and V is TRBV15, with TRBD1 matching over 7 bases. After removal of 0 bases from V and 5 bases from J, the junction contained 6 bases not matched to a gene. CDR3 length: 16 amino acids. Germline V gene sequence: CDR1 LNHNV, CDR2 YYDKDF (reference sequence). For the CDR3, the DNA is TGTGCCACCAGCAGAGAAGAAAGGGGGCGAAATGAAAAACTGTTTTTT. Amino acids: CATSREERGRNEKLFF.

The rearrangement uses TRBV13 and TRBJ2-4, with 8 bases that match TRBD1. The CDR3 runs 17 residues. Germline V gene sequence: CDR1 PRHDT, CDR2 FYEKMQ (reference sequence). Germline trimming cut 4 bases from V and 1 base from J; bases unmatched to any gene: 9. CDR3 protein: CASSSTDRGRAKNIQYF. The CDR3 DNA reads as TGTGCCAGCAGCTCGACCGACAGGGGACGGGCCAAAAACATTCAGTACTTC.

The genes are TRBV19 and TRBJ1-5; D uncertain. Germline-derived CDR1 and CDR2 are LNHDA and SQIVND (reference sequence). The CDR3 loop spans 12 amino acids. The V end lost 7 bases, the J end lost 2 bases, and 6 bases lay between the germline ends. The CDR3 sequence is CASTQGNQPQHF. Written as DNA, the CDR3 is TGTGCCAGTACCCAGGGCAATCAGCCCCAGCATTTT.

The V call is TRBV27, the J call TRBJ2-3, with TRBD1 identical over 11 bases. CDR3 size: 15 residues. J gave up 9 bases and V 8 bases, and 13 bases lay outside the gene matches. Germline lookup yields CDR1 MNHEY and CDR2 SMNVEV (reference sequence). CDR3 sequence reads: CASCSLGTGGTTQYF. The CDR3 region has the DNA TGTGCCAGCTGTTCCCTAGGGACAGGGGGAACGACGCAGTATTTT.

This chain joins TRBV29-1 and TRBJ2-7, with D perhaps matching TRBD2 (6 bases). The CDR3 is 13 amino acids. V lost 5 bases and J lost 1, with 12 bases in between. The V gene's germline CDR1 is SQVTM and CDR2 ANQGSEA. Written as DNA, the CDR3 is TGCAGCGTTAGACTAGACGTATCCTACGAGCAGTACTTC. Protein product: CSVRLDVSYEQYF.

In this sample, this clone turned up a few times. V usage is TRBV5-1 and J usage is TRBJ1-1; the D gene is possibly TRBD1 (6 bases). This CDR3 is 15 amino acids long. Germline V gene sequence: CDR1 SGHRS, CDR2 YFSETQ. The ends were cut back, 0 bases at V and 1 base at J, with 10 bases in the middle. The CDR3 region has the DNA TGCGCCAGCAGCTTGGGGGACATCCCGAACACTGAAGCTTTCTTT. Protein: CASSLGDIPNTEAFF.